This passage covers 10 T cell receptor beta chains from one sample sequenced in a study of graft-versus-host responses after intestinal transplantation. Method: immunoSEQ multiplex PCR; TCRdb's copy keeps in-frame clones and lacks some. The data hold tens of thousands of clones, with over 90% observed a single time. No antigens are known for them. Specimen: unstimulated CD8+ T cells sorted from spleen or lymph node cells, collected before transplant. Receptors originate from a human donor who was the organ donor for an intestinal transplant.

The CDR3 DNA follows: TGTGCCAGCAGCCCACAGGGAGAAGGAAACACCATATATTTT. This translates into CASSPQGEGNTIYF. The rearrangement uses TRBV27 and TRBJ1-3, with D possibly TRBD1 on 6 matching bases. The CDR3 extends over 14 amino acids. Trimming removed 6 bases at V and 4 bases at J, with 13 bases between. The germline V gene encodes CDR1 MNHEY and CDR2 SMNVEV (reference sequence).

The V and J genes are TRBV13 and TRBJ2-7; no clear D gene. CDR3 length equals 12 residues. Germline values: CDR1 PRHDT, CDR2 FYEKMQ (reference sequence). V lost 5 bases and J lost 0, with 5 bases in between. The CDR3, as DNA: TGTGCCAGCAGCCCTAGCTCCTACGAGCAGTACTTC. This gives the protein CASSPSSYEQYF.

The chain uses TRBV15 and TRBJ1-1, with D hard to call. Germline V gives CDR1 LNHNV, CDR2 YYDKDF (reference sequence). The CDR3 runs to 15 residues. The V end lost 5 bases, the J end lost 3 bases, and 16 bases lay between the germline ends. CDR3 protein: CATSGQPNTYTEAFF. The CDR3 region has the DNA TGTGCCACCAGCGGCCAACCCAATACCTACACTGAAGCTTTCTTT.

The J gene is TRBJ2-7, the V gene TRBV7-3, with 7 bases aligning to TRBD1. This CDR3 spans 15 amino acids. Germline CDR1 is SGHTA and CDR2 is FQGTGA. The junction had 7 bases not matched to a gene; V was cut back by 5 bases and J by 0 bases. Written as DNA, the CDR3 is TGTGCCAGCAGCCCGACAGGGTCGAGCTCCTACGAGCAGTACTTC. The encoded protein is CASSPTGSSSYEQYF.

J is TRBJ2-1 and V is TRBV28; 9 nucleotides agree with TRBD1. The germline gives CDR1 MDHEN, CDR2 SYDVKM. This CDR3 is built from 15 residues. V dropped 3 bases and J dropped 6; count of bases not matched to a gene: 6. The CDR3 DNA reads as TGTGCCAGCAGTTTTGGGGACAGGGTCAGCAATGAGCAGTTCTTC. Translated, it gives CASSFGDRVSNEQFF. The complete variable domain, with remaining parts taken from reference TRBV28 and TRBJ2-1, reads DVKVTQSSRYLVKRTGEKVFLECVQDMDHENMFWYRQDPGLGLRLIYFSYDVKMKEKGDIPEGYSVSREKKERFSLILESASTNQTSMYLCASSFGDRVSNEQFFGPGTRLTVL.

This chain joins TRBV11-2 and TRBJ2-7; D is ambiguous. The length of the CDR3 is 15 residues. Germline V lookup: CDR1 SGHAT, CDR2 FQNNGV. Trimming took off 1 base at V and 0 bases at J, with 10 bases between the two ends. CDR3 sequence: CASSLALSSSYEQYF. CDR3 nucleotides: TGTGCCAGCAGCTTAGCGTTGTCTAGCTCCTACGAGCAGTACTTC.

This chain joins TRBV11-1 and TRBJ2-7; possible D gene TRBD2, 7 bases. V dropped 5 bases and J dropped 2 bases, with 25 bases sitting between them. This CDR3 spans 18 amino acids. Germline V gene lookup returns CDR1 SGHAT and CDR2 FQDESV (reference sequence). This CDR3 is CASSPMRGRTGMAYEQYF. The CDR3 DNA sequence: TGTGCCAGCAGCCCCATGCGGGGGCGTACAGGTATGGCCTACGAGCAGTACTTC.

V gene TRBV5-6 combines with J gene TRBJ2-7, with 13 nucleotides matching TRBD2. The CDR3 runs to 16 residues. The germline gives CDR1 SGHDT, CDR2 YYEEEE. Losses at the gene ends were 4 bases for V and 5 bases for J; bases not matched to a gene: 9. The CDR3 sequence is CASSLLRLAGGHEQYF. The CDR3, as DNA: TGTGCCAGCAGCCTCCTGAGACTAGCGGGAGGCCACGAGCAGTACTTC.

V and J are TRBV19 and TRBJ2-7; TRBD1 might be the D (5 bases). Trimming took off 3 bases at V and 2 bases at J, with 11 bases between the two ends. Per germline, CDR1 LNHDA and CDR2 SQIVND (reference sequence). The CDR3 is 14 residues long. The CDR3 DNA sequence: TGTGCCAGTAGTATGGCAGGGCTAACCTACGAGCAGTACTTC. This codes for CASSMAGLTYEQYF. The complete variable domain, with remaining parts taken from reference TRBV19 and TRBJ2-7, reads DGGITQSPKYLFRKEGQNVTLSCEQNLNHDAMYWYRQDPGQGLRLIYYSQIVNDFQKGDIAEGYSVSREKKESFPLTVTSAQKNPTAFYLCASSMAGLTYEQYFGPGTRLTVT.

This chain uses TRBV4-3 with TRBJ1-5, with TRBD1 as a possible D gene (6 bases). The germline V and J ends were trimmed by 4 bases and 1 base, with 11 bases remaining between them. The CDR3 runs to 15 residues. Germline CDR1 and CDR2: LGHNA and YSLEER. The DNA for the CDR3 is TGCGCCAGCAGCCTAACACAGGGCAGCAATCAGCCCCAGCATTTT. Amino acids: CASSLTQGSNQPQHF.